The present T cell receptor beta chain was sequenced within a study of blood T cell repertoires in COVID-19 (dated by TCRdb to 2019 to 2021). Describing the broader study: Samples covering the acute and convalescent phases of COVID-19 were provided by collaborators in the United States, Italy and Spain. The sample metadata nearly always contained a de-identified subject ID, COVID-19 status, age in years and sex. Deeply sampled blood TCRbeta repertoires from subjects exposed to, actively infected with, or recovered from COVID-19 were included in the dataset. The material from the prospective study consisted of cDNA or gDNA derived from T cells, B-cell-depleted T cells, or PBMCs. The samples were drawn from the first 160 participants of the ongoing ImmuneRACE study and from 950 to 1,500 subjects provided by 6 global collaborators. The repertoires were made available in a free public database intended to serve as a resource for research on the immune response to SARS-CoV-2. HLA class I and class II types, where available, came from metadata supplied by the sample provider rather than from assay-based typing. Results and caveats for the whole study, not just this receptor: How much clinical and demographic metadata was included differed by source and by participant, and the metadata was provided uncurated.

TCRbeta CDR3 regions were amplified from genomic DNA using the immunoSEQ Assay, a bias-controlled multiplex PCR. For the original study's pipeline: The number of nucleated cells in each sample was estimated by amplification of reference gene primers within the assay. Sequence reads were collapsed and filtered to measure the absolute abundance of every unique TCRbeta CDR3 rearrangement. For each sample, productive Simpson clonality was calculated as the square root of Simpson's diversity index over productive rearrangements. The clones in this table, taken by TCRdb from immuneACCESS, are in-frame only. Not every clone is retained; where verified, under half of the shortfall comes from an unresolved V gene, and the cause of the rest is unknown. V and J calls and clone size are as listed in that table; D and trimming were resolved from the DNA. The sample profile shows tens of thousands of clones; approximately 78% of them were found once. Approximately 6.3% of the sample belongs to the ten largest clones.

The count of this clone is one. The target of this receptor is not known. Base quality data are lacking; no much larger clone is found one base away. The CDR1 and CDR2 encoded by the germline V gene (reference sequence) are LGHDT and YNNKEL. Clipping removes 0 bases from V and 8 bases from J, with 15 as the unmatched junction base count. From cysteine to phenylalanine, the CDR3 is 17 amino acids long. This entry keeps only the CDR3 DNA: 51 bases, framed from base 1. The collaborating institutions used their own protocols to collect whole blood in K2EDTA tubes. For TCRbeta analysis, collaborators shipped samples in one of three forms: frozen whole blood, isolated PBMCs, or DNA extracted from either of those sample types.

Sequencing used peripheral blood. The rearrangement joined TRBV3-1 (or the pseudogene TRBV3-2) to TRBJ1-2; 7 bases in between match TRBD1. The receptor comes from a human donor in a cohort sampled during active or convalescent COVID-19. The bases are TGTGCCAGCAGCCAAGACCCCCGGGACAGACGAACGTGGGGCTACACCTTC. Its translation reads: CASSQDPRDRRTWGYTF.